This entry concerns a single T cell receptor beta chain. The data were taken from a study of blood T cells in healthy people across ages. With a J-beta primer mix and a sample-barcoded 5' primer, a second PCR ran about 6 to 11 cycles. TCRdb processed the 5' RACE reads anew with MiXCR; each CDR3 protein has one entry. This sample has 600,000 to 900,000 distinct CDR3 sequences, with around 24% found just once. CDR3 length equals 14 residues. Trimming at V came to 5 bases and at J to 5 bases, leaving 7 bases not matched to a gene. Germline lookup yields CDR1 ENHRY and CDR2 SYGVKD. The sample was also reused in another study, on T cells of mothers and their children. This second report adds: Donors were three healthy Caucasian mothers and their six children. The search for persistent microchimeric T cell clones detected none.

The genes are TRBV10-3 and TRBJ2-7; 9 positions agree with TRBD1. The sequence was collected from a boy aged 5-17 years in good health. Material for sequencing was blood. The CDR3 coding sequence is TGTGCCATCAGTAGAGACAGGGGGGACGACGAGCAGTACTTC. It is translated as CAISRDRGDDEQYF.